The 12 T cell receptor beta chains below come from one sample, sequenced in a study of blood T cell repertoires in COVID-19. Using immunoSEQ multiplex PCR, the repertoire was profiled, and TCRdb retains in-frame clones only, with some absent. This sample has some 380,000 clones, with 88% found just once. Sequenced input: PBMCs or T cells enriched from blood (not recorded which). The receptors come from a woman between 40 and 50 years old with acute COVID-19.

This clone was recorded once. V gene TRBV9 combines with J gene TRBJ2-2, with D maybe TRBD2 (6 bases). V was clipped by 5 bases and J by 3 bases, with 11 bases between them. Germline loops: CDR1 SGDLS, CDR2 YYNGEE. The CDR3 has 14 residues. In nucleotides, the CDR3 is TGTGCCAGCAGGGGGAGGACGGACACCGGGGAGCTGTTTTTT. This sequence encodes CASRGRTDTGELFF.

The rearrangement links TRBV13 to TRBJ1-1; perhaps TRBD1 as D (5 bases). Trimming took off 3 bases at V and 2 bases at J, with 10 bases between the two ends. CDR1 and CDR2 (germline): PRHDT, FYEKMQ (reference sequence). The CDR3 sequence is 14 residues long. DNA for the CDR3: TGTGCCAGCAGCTTGGGGGGAACAAACACTGAAGCTTTCTTT. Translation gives CASSLGGTNTEAFF.

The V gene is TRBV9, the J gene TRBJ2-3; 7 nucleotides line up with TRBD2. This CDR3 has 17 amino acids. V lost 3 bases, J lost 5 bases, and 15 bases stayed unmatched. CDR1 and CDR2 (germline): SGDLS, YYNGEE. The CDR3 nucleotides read TGTGCCAGCAGCGACCCAGGTGATGGGGGGGAGCTAGATACGCAGTATTTT. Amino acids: CASSDPGDGGELDTQYF.

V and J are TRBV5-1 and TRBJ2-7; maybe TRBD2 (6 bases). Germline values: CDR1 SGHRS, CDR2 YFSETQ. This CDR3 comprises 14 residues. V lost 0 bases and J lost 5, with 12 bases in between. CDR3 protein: CASSLGGEDHEQYF. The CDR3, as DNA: TGCGCCAGCAGCTTGGGTGGGGAGGACCACGAGCAGTACTTC.

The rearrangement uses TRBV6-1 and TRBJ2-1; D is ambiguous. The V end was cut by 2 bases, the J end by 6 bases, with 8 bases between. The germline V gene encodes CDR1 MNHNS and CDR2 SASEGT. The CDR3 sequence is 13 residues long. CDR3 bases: TGTGCCAGCAGTGAACCCCTCAGCAATGAGCAGTTCTTC. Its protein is CASSEPLSNEQFF.

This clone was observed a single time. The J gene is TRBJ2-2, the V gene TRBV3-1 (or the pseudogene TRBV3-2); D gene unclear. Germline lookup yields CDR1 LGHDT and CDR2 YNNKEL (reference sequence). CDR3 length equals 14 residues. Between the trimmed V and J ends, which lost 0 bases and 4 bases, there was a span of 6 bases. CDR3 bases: TGTGCCAGCAGCCAAGATGGCCGCACCGGGGAGCTGTTTTTT. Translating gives CASSQDGRTGELFF.

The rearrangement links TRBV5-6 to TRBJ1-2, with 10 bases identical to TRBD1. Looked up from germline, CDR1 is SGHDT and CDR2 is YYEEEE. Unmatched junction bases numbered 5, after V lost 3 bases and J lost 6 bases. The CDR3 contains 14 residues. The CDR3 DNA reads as TGTGCCAGCAGCTGGGACAGGGGATTCAATGGCTACACCTTC. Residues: CASSWDRGFNGYTF.

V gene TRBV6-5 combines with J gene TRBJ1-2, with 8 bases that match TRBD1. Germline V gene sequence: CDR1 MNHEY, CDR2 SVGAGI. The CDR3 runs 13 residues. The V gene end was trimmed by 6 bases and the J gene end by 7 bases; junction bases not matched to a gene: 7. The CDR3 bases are TGTGCCAGCAGGGCGGACAGGGTCGGTGGCTACACCTTC. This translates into CASRADRVGGYTF.

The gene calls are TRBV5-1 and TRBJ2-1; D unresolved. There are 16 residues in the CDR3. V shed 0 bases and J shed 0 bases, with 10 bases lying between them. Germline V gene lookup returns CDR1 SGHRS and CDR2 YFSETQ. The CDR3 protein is CASSLEGRSSYNEQFF. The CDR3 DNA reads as TGCGCCAGCAGCTTGGAAGGCCGGAGCTCCTACAATGAGCAGTTCTTC.

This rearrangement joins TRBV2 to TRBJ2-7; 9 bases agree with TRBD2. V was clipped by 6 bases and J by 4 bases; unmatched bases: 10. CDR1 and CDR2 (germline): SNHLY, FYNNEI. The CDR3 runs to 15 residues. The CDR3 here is CASSPGASGVYEQYF. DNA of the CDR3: TGTGCCAGCAGCCCCGGGGCTAGCGGGGTTTACGAGCAGTACTTC.

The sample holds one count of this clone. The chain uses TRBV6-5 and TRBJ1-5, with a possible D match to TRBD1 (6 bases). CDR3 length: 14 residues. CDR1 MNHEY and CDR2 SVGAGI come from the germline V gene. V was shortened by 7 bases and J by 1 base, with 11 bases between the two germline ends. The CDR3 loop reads CASNPGQSNQPQHF. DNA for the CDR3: TGTGCCAGCAACCCCGGACAGAGCAATCAGCCCCAGCATTTT.

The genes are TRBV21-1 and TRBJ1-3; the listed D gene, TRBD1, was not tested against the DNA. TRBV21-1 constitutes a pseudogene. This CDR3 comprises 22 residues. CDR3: CASSKEKSIRRDRDLSGNTIYF. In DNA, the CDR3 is TGTGCCAGCAGCAAAGAAAAATCGATACGAAGGGACAGGGACCTCTCTGGAAACACCATATATTTT.